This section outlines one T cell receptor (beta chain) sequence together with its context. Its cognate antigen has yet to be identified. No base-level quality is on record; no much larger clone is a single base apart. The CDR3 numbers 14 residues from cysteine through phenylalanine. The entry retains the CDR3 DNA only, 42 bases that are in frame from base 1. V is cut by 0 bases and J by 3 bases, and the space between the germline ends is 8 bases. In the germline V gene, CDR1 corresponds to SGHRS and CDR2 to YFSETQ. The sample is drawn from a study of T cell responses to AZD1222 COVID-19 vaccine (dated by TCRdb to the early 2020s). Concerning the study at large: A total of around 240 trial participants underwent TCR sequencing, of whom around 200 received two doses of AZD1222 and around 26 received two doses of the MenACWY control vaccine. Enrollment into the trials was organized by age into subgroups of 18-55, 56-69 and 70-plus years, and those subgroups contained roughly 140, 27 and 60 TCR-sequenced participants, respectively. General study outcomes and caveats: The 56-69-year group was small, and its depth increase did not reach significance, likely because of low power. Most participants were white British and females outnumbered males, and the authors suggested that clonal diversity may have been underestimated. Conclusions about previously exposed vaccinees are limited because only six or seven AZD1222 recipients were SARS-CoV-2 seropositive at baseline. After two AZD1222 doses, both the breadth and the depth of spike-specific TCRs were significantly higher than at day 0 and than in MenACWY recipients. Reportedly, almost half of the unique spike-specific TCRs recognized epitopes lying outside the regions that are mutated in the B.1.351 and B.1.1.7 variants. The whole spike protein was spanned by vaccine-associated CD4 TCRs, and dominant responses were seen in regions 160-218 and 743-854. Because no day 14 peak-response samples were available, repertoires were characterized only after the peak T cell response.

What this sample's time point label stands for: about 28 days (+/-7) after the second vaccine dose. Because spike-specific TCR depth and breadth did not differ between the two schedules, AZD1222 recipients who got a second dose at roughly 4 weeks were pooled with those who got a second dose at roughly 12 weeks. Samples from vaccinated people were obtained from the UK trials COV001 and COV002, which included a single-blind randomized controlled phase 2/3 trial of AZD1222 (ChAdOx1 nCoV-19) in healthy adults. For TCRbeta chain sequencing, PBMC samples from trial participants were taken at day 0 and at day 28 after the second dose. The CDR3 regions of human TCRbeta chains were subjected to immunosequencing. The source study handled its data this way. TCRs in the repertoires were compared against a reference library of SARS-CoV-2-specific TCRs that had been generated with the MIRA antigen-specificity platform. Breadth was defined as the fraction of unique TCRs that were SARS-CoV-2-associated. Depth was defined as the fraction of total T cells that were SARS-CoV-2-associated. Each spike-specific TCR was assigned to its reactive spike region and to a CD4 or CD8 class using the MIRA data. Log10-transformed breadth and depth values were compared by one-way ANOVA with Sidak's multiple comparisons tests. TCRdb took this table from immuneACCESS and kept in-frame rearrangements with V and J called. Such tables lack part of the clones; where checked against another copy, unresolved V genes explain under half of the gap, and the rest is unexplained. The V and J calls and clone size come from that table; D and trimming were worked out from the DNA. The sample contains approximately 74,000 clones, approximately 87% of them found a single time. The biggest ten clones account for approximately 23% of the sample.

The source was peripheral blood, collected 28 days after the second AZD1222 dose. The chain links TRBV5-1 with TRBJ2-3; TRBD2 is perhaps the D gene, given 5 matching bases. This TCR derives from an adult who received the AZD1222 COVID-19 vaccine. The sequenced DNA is TGCGCCAGCAGCTTGGGGCCGGGGACAGATACGCAGTATTTT. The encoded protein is CASSLGPGTDTQYF.